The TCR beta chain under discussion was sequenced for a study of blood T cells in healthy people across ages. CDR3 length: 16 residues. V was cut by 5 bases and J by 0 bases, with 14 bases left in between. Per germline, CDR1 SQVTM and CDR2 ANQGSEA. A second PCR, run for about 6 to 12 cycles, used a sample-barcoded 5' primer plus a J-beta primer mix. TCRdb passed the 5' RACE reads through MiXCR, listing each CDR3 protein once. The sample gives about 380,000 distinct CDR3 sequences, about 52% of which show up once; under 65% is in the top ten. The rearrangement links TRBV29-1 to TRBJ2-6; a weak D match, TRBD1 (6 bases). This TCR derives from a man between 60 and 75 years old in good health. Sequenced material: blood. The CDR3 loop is CSVYTGYGSGANVLTF. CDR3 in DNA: TGCAGCGTTTATACAGGGTATGGCTCTGGGGCCAACGTCCTGACTTTC.